A selection of T cell receptor beta chains follows, all from one sample in a study of T-cell reconstitution after alpha-beta-depleted transplantation in children. TCRdb re-derived calls from the PCR reads in MiXCR, one entry per CDR3 protein. The table has about 400,000 distinct CDR3 sequences, 20% seen once; the top ten hold 3.8%. The source material was PBMCs from the stem cell graft donor, sampled from the stem cell graft. The receptors come from a human donor who donated a stem cell graft to a child with acute myeloid leukemia. Both conserved end residues are part of each CDR3. Each record gives: D gene, J gene, clone size, V gene, CDR3 DNA, CDR3 protein. D genes are given only for firm matches. Some rows mark clone size as missing; the rest say once, few, many or name a class of expanded clone.

d_gene: TRBD2
j_gene: TRBJ2-7
abundance: NA
v_gene: TRBV4-2
CDR3nt: TGTGCCAGCAGCCAAGATTGGGGGGGTGAAGGCGAGCAGTACTTC
CDR3aa: CASSQDWGGEGEQYF

d_gene: TRBD1
j_gene: TRBJ1-2
abundance: few
v_gene: TRBV12-3/TRBV12-4
CDR3nt: TGTGCCAGCAGTTTGGCCCGACAGGGAAGCTATGGCTACACCTTC
CDR3aa: CASSLARQGSYGYTF

d_gene: NA
j_gene: TRBJ2-1
abundance: few
v_gene: TRBV21-1
CDR3nt: TGTGCCAGCAGCAAATGGGACAGGTACTACAATGAGCAGTTCTTC
CDR3aa: CASSKWDRYYNEQFF

d_gene: TRBD2
j_gene: TRBJ2-7
abundance: NA
v_gene: TRBV12-3/TRBV12-4
CDR3nt: TGTGCCAGCAGTTATACCCCTGTAGCGGGAGGATACGAGCAGTACTTC
CDR3aa: CASSYTPVAGGYEQYF

d_gene: NA
j_gene: TRBJ2-3
abundance: many
v_gene: TRBV7-3
CDR3nt: TGTGCCAGCAGCTTGGACTCCAGCACAGATACGCAGTATTTT
CDR3aa: CASSLDSSTDTQYF

d_gene: NA
j_gene: TRBJ2-7
abundance: NA
v_gene: TRBV7-9
CDR3nt: TGTGCCAGCAGTATCCCCGGCTCCTACGAGCAGTACTTC
CDR3aa: CASSIPGSYEQYF

d_gene: NA
j_gene: TRBJ2-1
abundance: few
v_gene: TRBV4-2
CDR3nt: TGTGCCAGCAGCCAAGATCGCAGGGCCAATGAGCAGTTCTTC
CDR3aa: CASSQDRRANEQFF

d_gene: NA
j_gene: TRBJ2-7
abundance: NA
v_gene: TRBV20-1
CDR3nt: TGCAGTGCTATCTTGAGCCTCTCCTACGAGCAGTACTTC
CDR3aa: CSAILSLSYEQYF

d_gene: NA
j_gene: TRBJ2-1
abundance: few
v_gene: TRBV21-1
CDR3nt: TGTGCCAGCAGCAAAAGGGACAGGGACTACAATGAGCAGTTCTTC
CDR3aa: CASSKRDRDYNEQFF

d_gene: NA
j_gene: TRBJ1-2
abundance: NA
v_gene: TRBV7-9
CDR3nt: TGTGCCAGCAGCGAGAGGGAAGGGCCATATGGCTACACCTTC
CDR3aa: CASSEREGPYGYTF

d_gene: NA
j_gene: TRBJ1-4
abundance: many
v_gene: TRBV20-1
CDR3nt: TGCAGTGCTAGAGATTCAGACAGGGAAAAACTGTTTTTT
CDR3aa: CSARDSDREKLFF

d_gene: NA
j_gene: TRBJ2-7
abundance: NA
v_gene: TRBV4-3
CDR3nt: TGCGCCAGCAGCCAAGATCGGACAACATACGAGCAGTACTTC
CDR3aa: CASSQDRTTYEQYF

d_gene: TRBD2
j_gene: TRBJ2-1
abundance: few
v_gene: TRBV28
CDR3nt: TGTGCCAGTGGCGGGAGTGGTCGTGAGTCCAATGAGCAGTTCTTC
CDR3aa: CASGGSGRESNEQFF

d_gene: NA
j_gene: TRBJ2-7
abundance: NA
v_gene: TRBV20-1
CDR3nt: TGCAGTGCGATGGCTCGAGCGGAGGGATACGAGCAGTACTTC
CDR3aa: CSAMARAEGYEQYF

d_gene: TRBD2
j_gene: TRBJ2-7
abundance: many
v_gene: TRBV2
CDR3nt: TGTGCCAGCCGCTCCGGGACTAGCATTACCTACGAGCAGTACTTC
CDR3aa: CASRSGTSITYEQYF

d_gene: NA
j_gene: TRBJ1-1
abundance: once
v_gene: TRBV11-1
CDR3nt: TGTGCCAGCAGCTTAGATGATGGAAACACTGAAGCTTTCTTT
CDR3aa: CASSLDDGNTEAFF

d_gene: NA
j_gene: TRBJ2-6
abundance: NA
v_gene: TRBV20-1
CDR3nt: TGCAGTGTCGTGGGAGCGAGGGGGGCCAACGTCCTGACTTTC
CDR3aa: CSVVGARGANVLTF

d_gene: TRBD1
j_gene: TRBJ1-2
abundance: NA
v_gene: TRBV5-1
CDR3nt: TGCGCCAGCAGCTTGGGGACTGACAGGGGGCGCGGCTACACCTTC
CDR3aa: CASSLGTDRGRGYTF